The present T cell receptor beta chain was sequenced within a study of control samples from healthy donors and cancer patients (dated by TCRdb to 2020 to 2022). Regarding this clone: Its antigen is not yet known. No base-level quality is on record; no much larger clone is a single base apart.

From V the trimming removes 0 bases and from J it removes 5 bases, while the gene matches leave 12 bases of the junction unaccounted for. There are 17 amino acids in the CDR3, from cysteine to phenylalanine inclusive. Only the CDR3 region is kept as DNA, spanning 51 bases read in frame from base 1. CDR1 and CDR2 are read off the germline V gene (reference sequence) as LNHNV and YYDKDF. Library construction relied on the immunoSEQ multiplex PCR assay. The source is immuneACCESS, and TCRdb retained only in-frame sequences with V and J called. Part of the clones is not carried over; for the studies checked, unresolved V genes explain less than half of this, and the remainder is unexplained. This sample gives about 100,000 clones in total; about 82% of them show up just once. The ten largest clones add up to around a fifth of the sample.

The sequence is built from TRBV15 and TRBJ1-1, and 7 junctional nucleotides match TRBD1. The sequencing input was blood. The clonotype originates from a man aged 30 to 39 in good health. The DNA reads TGTGCCACCAGCAGAGATCGATCGGCAGGGGGGGAAACTGAAGCTTTCTTT. Translated, this is CATSRDRSAGGETEAFF.